This T cell receptor (beta chain) was identified in a study of T cell repertoires in cytomegalovirus infection. J was trimmed by 6 bases and V by 4 bases; bases with no gene match: 6. The germline V gene has CDR1 SGHAT and CDR2 FQNNGV. The CDR3 sequence is 14 residues long. TCRdb used MiXCR to reprocess the reads, holding one entry per CDR3 protein. The table shows about 190,000 distinct CDR3 sequences, with roughly 9% occurring only once. This clonotype was detected ten times or more. The rearrangement links TRBV11-2 to TRBJ2-1; 7 nucleotides match TRBD2. This TCR was recovered from a human donor in good health (CMV status not recorded). Some clones in this sample may be carry-over from other donors' samples. The sequenced sample consisted of PBMCs. For the CDR3, the DNA is TGTGCCAGCAGCTACCGGACTAGGGCCAATGAGCAGTTCTTC. Translated, it gives CASSYRTRANEQFF. Variable domain in full (rest from reference TRBV11-2 and TRBJ2-1): EAGVAQSPRYKIIEKRQSVAFWCNPISGHATLYWYQQILGQGPKLLIQFQNNGVVDDSQLPKDRFSAERLKGVDSTLKIQPAKLEDSAVYLCASSYRTRANEQFFGPGTRLTVL.